Below, 25 T cell receptor beta chains from the same sample are listed, as sequenced in a study of memory CD4+ T cells and cytomegalovirus serostatus (dated by TCRdb to between 2018 and 2021). Single viable CD3+CD4+CD8-CD45RO+ cells were sorted as memory CD4+ T cells on a FACSAria II. Libraries were prepared through the immunoSEQ multiplex PCR assay. TCRdb provides this immuneACCESS table in a form limited to in-frame rearrangements. Some clones are lacking; in checked studies, under half of them reflect an unresolved V gene, and why the rest are absent is not known. This sample lists 50,000 or so clones; around 77% were detected once. Of the sample, roughly 1.7% is held by the ten largest clones. The specimen sequenced was memory CD4+ T cells from blood. The receptors originated from an adult in good health and CMV-seronegative.

The chain couples TRBV6-1 to TRBJ1-1; D is undetermined. Trimming removed 6 bases from V and 4 bases from J, with 15 bases in between. The CDR3 covers 14 residues. Germline CDR1 MNHNS, CDR2 SASEGT. CDR3 amino acids: CASSREMAGTEAFF. As DNA, the CDR3 is TGTGCCAGCAGCCGCGAAATGGCAGGCACTGAAGCTTTCTTT.

This clone was found a few times. For the CDR3, the DNA is TGTGCCAGCACCCCCTTTGGGCAGGGGGCCCGTGGCTACACCTTC. Translation: CASTPFGQGARGYTF. The chain joins TRBV5-6 to TRBJ1-2, with 8 positions matching TRBD1. Germline CDR1 and CDR2: SGHDT and YYEEEE. CDR3 size: 15 residues. V dropped 6 bases and J dropped 7; count of bases not matched to a gene: 14.

V usage is TRBV19 and J usage is TRBJ1-2, with 9 bases that match TRBD1. In germline, CDR1 is LNHDA, CDR2 SQIVND (reference sequence). V dropped 1 base and J dropped 4; count of bases not matched to a gene: 10. This CDR3 contains 17 residues. CDR3 sequence (DNA): TGTGCCAGTAGTATAGGGGACAGGGCTGTTCTCAGCTATGGCTACACCTTC. Translating gives CASSIGDRAVLSYGYTF.

The chain links TRBV29-1 to TRBJ2-3; 10 bases fit TRBD1. Germline trimming cut 7 bases from V and 5 bases from J; bases unmatched to any gene: 6. The CDR3 runs to 13 residues. Germline-derived CDR1 and CDR2 are SQVTM and ANQGSEA. This CDR3 is CSDRQGAKDTQYF. The CDR3 DNA reads TGCAGCGACAGACAGGGGGCGAAAGATACGCAGTATTTT.

The rearrangement uses TRBV9 and TRBJ2-6, with no clear D. Per germline, CDR1 SGDLS and CDR2 YYNGEE. There are 15 residues in the CDR3. V shed 6 bases and J shed 3 bases, with 13 bases lying between them. DNA for the CDR3: TGTGCCAGCACCCAAGGTAGCCTTGGGGCCAACGTCCTGACTTTC. It translates to CASTQGSLGANVLTF.

V gene TRBV5-8 combines with J gene TRBJ2-6; D uncertain. The germline V and J ends were trimmed by 2 bases and 4 bases, with 16 bases remaining between them. This CDR3 has 17 amino acids. The germline V gene has CDR1 SGHTS and CDR2 YDEGEE. The chain's CDR3 is CASSLLSLASGANVLTF. In nucleotides, the CDR3 is TGTGCCAGCAGCTTATTATCGCTTGCCTCCGGGGCCAACGTCCTGACTTTC. The full variable domain, its missing parts supplied by reference TRBV5-8 and TRBJ2-6, is EAGVTQSPTHLIKTRGQQATLRCSPISGHTSVYWYQQALGLGLQFLLWYDEGEERNRGNFPPRFSGRQFPNYSSELNVNALELEDSALYLCASSLLSLASGANVLTFGAGSRLTVL.

The gene calls are TRBV6-1 and TRBJ1-2; the match to TRBD1 covers 7 bases. Germline V lookup: CDR1 MNHNS, CDR2 SASEGT. Trimming cost V 5 bases and J 6 bases; bases outside gene matches: 12. The CDR3 is 15 amino acids. In DNA form, the CDR3 reads TGTGCCAGCAGTTCCCGGATACAGGGGAGGGATGGCTACACCTTC. It is translated as CASSSRIQGRDGYTF.

The CDR3 nucleotides are TGTGCCACCAGCAGGGGTGGGCAGGGGAATGAAAAACTGTTTTTT. Its translation: CATSRGGQGNEKLFF. This rearrangement joins TRBV15 to TRBJ1-4; D may be TRBD1 (6 bases). Trimming took 3 bases from V and 5 from J, leaving 13 bases between them. Germline V gives CDR1 LNHNV, CDR2 YYDKDF (reference sequence). The CDR3 sequence is 15 residues long.

The chain links TRBV15 to TRBJ1-1; D remains ambiguous. Trimming removed 5 bases at V and 1 base at J, with 14 bases between. This CDR3 comprises 15 residues. CDR1 is LNHNV, CDR2 YYDKDF, per germline (reference sequence). This CDR3 is CATSRLDAGNTEAFF. CDR3 DNA: TGTGCCACCAGCCGCCTGGATGCAGGGAACACTGAAGCTTTCTTT.

The rearrangement uses TRBV4-3 and TRBJ2-1, with 8 bases lining up with TRBD1. Germline V gene sequence: CDR1 LGHNA, CDR2 YSLEER. This CDR3 has 16 amino acids. V trimming: 3 bases; J trimming: 0 bases; junction bases outside the gene matches: 4. As DNA, the CDR3 is TGCGCCAGCAGCCAGTCCGGACAGGGCTCCTACAATGAGCAGTTCTTC. Translated, it gives CASSQSGQGSYNEQFF.

The genes are TRBV4-3 and TRBJ1-4, with D uncertain. In germline, CDR1 is LGHNA, CDR2 YSLEER. The ends were cut back, 1 base at V and 5 bases at J, with 23 bases in the middle. The CDR3 runs to 19 residues. DNA for the CDR3: TGCGCCAGCAGCCAAGTCTCCCTGCTGACAAGTCTATTCAATGAAAAACTGTTTTTT. Translated, it gives CASSQVSLLTSLFNEKLFF.

The chain joins TRBV7-2 to TRBJ2-5; no reliable D call. The V gene lost 2 bases and the J gene lost 4 bases, with 11 bases spanning the gap. The CDR3 covers 14 residues. Per germline, CDR1 SGHTA and CDR2 FQGNSA. CDR3 in DNA: TGTGCCAGCAGCTTATTAAAGGGTCTAGAGACCCAGTACTTC. Protein: CASSLLKGLETQYF.

As concerns this clone: One end of the junction does not line up with germline, which may come from a read error. The chain uses TRBV19 and TRBJ1-1; D perhaps matches TRBD1 (5 bases). Germline loops: CDR1 LNHDA, CDR2 SQIVND (reference sequence). The CDR3 spans 14 residues. CDR3 sequence reads: CASSLGPTNAEAFF. The CDR3 nucleotides read TGTGCCAGTAGTTTGGGACCAACGAACGCTGAAGCTTTCTTT.

Only a few counts were recorded for this clone. V usage is TRBV5-1 and J usage is TRBJ2-7, with TRBD2 as a possible D gene (6 bases). Germline V gene lookup returns CDR1 SGHRS and CDR2 YFSETQ. The CDR3 contains 15 residues. Trimming removed 4 bases from V and 2 bases from J, with 16 bases in between. This chain's CDR3 is CASSLGPSAAYEQYF. CDR3 nucleotide sequence: TGCGCCAGCAGCCTAGGTCCTAGCGCAGCCTACGAGCAGTACTTC.

The chain employs TRBV7-9 and TRBJ2-2, with 12 bases matching TRBD1. The CDR3 runs to 16 residues. The J segment lost 7 bases and the V segment lost 5 bases, leaving 8 bases of the junction unmatched. CDR1 is SEHNR and CDR2 is FQNEAQ in the germline V gene (reference sequence). The CDR3 loop reads CASSLGTGGIVGELFF. The CDR3 bases are TGTGCCAGCAGCCTCGGGACAGGGGGCATCGTCGGGGAGCTGTTTTTT.

This chain joins TRBV7-9 and TRBJ2-6; D is uncertain. The length of the CDR3 is 13 residues. CDR1 SEHNR and CDR2 FQNEAQ come from the germline V gene (reference sequence). V lost 2 bases and J lost 4, with 3 bases in between. The CDR3 region is CASSLPGANVLTF. CDR3 bases: TGTGCCAGCAGCTTACCAGGGGCCAACGTCCTGACTTTC.

This sequence joins TRBV28 and TRBJ2-3; tentatively, D is TRBD2 (5 bases). The germline V and J ends were trimmed by 6 bases and 1 base, with 11 bases remaining between them. The CDR3 runs 14 residues. Per the germline V gene, CDR1 is MDHEN and CDR2 is SYDVKM. In nucleotides, the CDR3 is TGTGCCAGCAGCTTCACTAGGGGCACAGATACGCAGTATTTT. Amino acids: CASSFTRGTDTQYF.

In its sample, this clone was seen a few times. V gene TRBV5-5 combines with J gene TRBJ1-1, with 7 bases matching TRBD1. There are 13 residues in the CDR3. The V segment lost 4 bases and the J segment 10 bases; nucleotides outside the gene matches: 10. The V gene's germline CDR1 is SGHKS and CDR2 YYEKEE (reference sequence). CDR3 nucleotides: TGTGCCAGCAGCGTCGACAGGGTCGTTCGAGCTTTCTTT. Its protein product is CASSVDRVVRAFF.

This clone was observed a single time. V usage is TRBV2 and J usage is TRBJ2-7; D gene ambiguous. This CDR3 comprises 12 residues. CDR1 SNHLY and CDR2 FYNNEI come from the germline V gene. V gave up 7 bases and J gave up 3 bases, with 10 bases separating them. CDR3 amino acids: CASTPFGYEQYF. The CDR3 DNA reads TGTGCCAGCACCCCCTTCGGCTACGAGCAGTACTTC.

This clone was seen once. The chain links TRBV2 to TRBJ1-5; the match to TRBD1 covers 10 bases. Trimming removed 5 bases from V and 6 bases from J; junction bases left unmatched: 4. The CDR3 is made up of 14 amino acids. Germline V gene lookup returns CDR1 SNHLY and CDR2 FYNNEI. The CDR3 coding sequence is TGTGCCAGCAGTCGGACAGGGGGACGTCAGCCCCAGCATTTT. Its protein is CASSRTGGRQPQHF.

The chain links TRBV5-6 to TRBJ1-3; a possible D gene is TRBD1 (6 bases). V was shortened by 4 bases and J by 1 base, with 15 bases between the two germline ends. The CDR3 is 16 amino acids. Per germline, CDR1 SGHDT and CDR2 YYEEEE. Written as DNA, the CDR3 is TGTGCCAGCAGCCGGGACGGGGGGGCTTCTGGAAACACCATATATTTT. Residues: CASSRDGGASGNTIYF.

The CDR3 nucleotides read TGTGCCAGCAGTGCCAGACTCCACGAGCAGTACTTC. It is translated as CASSARLHEQYF. This chain joins TRBV6-1 and TRBJ2-7; D is unclear. The ends were cut back, 4 bases at V and 5 bases at J, with 9 bases in the middle. This CDR3 is 12 amino acids long. Per germline, CDR1 MNHNS and CDR2 SASEGT.

The chain uses TRBV5-1 and TRBJ1-6, with 10 positions matching TRBD1. Germline-derived CDR1 and CDR2 are SGHRS and YFSETQ. The CDR3 is 16 amino acids. Germline trimming cut 4 bases from V and 7 bases from J; bases unmatched to any gene: 8. The CDR3 reads CASSLGRQGANSPLHF. The CDR3 nucleotides read TGCGCCAGCAGCCTTGGGAGACAGGGGGCAAATTCACCCCTCCACTTT.

This rearrangement joins TRBV4-1 to TRBJ1-2; D possibly corresponds to TRBD1 (6 bases). CDR1 is MGHRA and CDR2 is YSYEKL in the germline V gene. The CDR3 is made up of 15 amino acids. V lost 0 bases to trimming and J lost 4 bases, with 12 bases between them. CDR3 DNA sequence: TGCGCCAGCAGCCAAGAGCGGGGGCTTGCCTATGGCTACACCTTC. Its translation: CASSQERGLAYGYTF.

This chain connects TRBV5-4 to TRBJ1-3; D unresolved. Trimming cost V 1 base and J 4 bases, with 9 bases left between them. CDR1 and CDR2 (germline): SGHNT, YYREEE (reference sequence). This CDR3 region has 14 residues. CDR3 in amino acids: CASSLYGLGNTIYF. DNA for the CDR3: TGTGCCAGCAGCTTGTACGGCCTGGGAAACACCATATATTTT.